In its sample, the clone carrying this TCR beta chain was seen a few times. Its specificity is unknown. PCR employed 60 Vbeta and 13 Jbeta primers. Only in-frame clones appear in the TCRdb table, and some are missing; sequencing was by immunoSEQ multiplex PCR. The repertoire holds approximately 180,000 clones, with about 13% as singletons. The germline gives CDR1 SGHRS, CDR2 YFSETQ. The junction had 8 bases not matched to a gene; V was cut back by 2 bases and J by 6 bases. The CDR3 has 16 residues. This sample is drawn from a study of cytomegalovirus exposure and HLA in healthy donors. Findings of the study overall: Most subjects' HLA-A and HLA-B alleles were reportedly predicted from TCR beta sequences. In a later analysis, the majority of CMV-associated beta chains seemingly showed HLA restriction.

The chain employs TRBV5-1 and TRBJ1-6, with 7 bases aligning to TRBD1. The sample comprised PBMCs. The sequence came from a man in his forties or fifties in good health and CMV-seropositive. CDR3 nucleotides: TGCGCCAGCAGCTTAGGTTCGACAGGGATTAATTCACCCCTCCACTTT. This encodes CASSLGSTGINSPLHF.